This T cell receptor (beta chain) was found in a study of neurological immune-mediated disorders. Study results and caveats: The multiple sclerosis repertoire cluster was not associated with any clinical or MRI feature, with the authors stating that larger cohorts are needed. A possible signature was seen in one related-CDR3 cluster, into which phylogenetic grouping placed the repertoires of 18 of 34 multiple sclerosis patients.

This CDR3 comprises 15 residues. Germline V gene lookup returns CDR1 DFQATT and CDR2 SNEGSKA (reference sequence). V lost 2 bases and J lost 6; bases outside the gene matches: 11. The cDNA was synthesized by 5'RACE incorporating 10-nucleotide random UMIs. TCRdb recomputed calls from the 5' RACE reads with MiXCR, one row per CDR3 protein. This table holds tens of thousands of distinct CDR3 sequences, approximately 3.8% found once. There are many counts of this clonotype. Its antigen is unidentified. V and J are TRBV20-1 and TRBJ1-1; 8 bases agree with TRBD1. This sequence originates from a man aged 25-40 years with multiple sclerosis. Source material: PBMCs. In nucleotides, the CDR3 is TGCAGTGCTAGACTTCAGGACAGGGCTTGGCCTGAAGCTTTCTTT. It yields the protein CSARLQDRAWPEAFF.